Listed here are 18 T cell receptor beta chains from one sample, sequenced in a study of cytomegalovirus exposure and HLA in healthy donors. Data came from immunoSEQ multiplex PCR; TCRdb stores just in-frame clones and leaves some out. The table lists 150,000 to 250,000 clones, approximately 78% of them singletons, with 1% to 1.5% in the top ten. The source material was PBMCs. The source is a woman aged 30 to 39 in good health and CMV-seronegative.

CDR3 DNA sequence: TGTGCCAGCAGCTTGGTAGCGGGAGGTTTTAATGAGCAGTTCTTC. Translation: CASSLVAGGFNEQFF. The rearrangement uses TRBV5-6 and TRBJ2-1; 10 bases fit TRBD2. This CDR3 is 15 amino acids long. CDR1 is SGHDT, CDR2 YYEEEE, per germline. Trimming took 0 bases from V and 7 from J; bases not matched to a gene: 4.

This chain uses TRBV9 with TRBJ1-4; 9 bases fit TRBD1. CDR3 size: 16 residues. Germline V gives CDR1 SGDLS, CDR2 YYNGEE. With 0 bases clipped from V and 6 bases from J, the junction kept 6 bases outside the gene matches. Here the CDR3 reads CASSVGEQGAYEKLFF. CDR3 nucleotides: TGTGCCAGCAGCGTAGGGGAACAGGGGGCTTATGAAAAACTGTTTTTT. The variable domain in full, completed from reference TRBV9 and TRBJ1-4, reads DSGVTQTPKHLITATGQRVTLRCSPRSGDLSVYWYQQSLDQGLQFLIQYYNGEERAKGNILERFSAQQFPDLHSELNLSSLELGDSALYFCASSVGEQGAYEKLFFGSGTQLSVL.

CDR3 DNA: TGTGCCAGCAGCCGGGACAGGGGGTCTTCTGGCTACACCTTC. Translation: CASSRDRGSSGYTF. This sequence joins TRBV9 and TRBJ1-2; 11 bases are shared with TRBD1. CDR3 length equals 14 residues. Trimming removed 4 bases from V and 7 bases from J; junction bases left unmatched: 6. Germline lookup yields CDR1 SGDLS and CDR2 YYNGEE.

This chain joins TRBV27 and TRBJ2-3; TRBD2 agrees at 7 bases. J lost 1 base, V lost 2 bases, and 9 bases had no gene match. CDR1 and CDR2 from the germline V gene are MNHEY and SMNVEV (reference sequence). CDR3 length: 17 amino acids. CDR3 region: CASSLTAGEGGTDTQYF. CDR3 nucleotide sequence: TGTGCCAGCAGTTTAACTGCGGGAGAAGGGGGCACAGATACGCAGTATTTT.

The V and J genes are TRBV5-1 and TRBJ2-1; D gene uncertain. V lost 5 bases to trimming and J lost 3 bases, with 3 bases between them. CDR3 length: 11 residues. Germline V lookup: CDR1 SGHRS, CDR2 YFSETQ. The CDR3 sequence is CASRLYNEQFF. CDR3 bases: TGCGCCAGCAGACTCTACAATGAGCAGTTCTTC.

The chain links TRBV5-4 to TRBJ1-5; D ambiguous. CDR1 SGHNT and CDR2 YYREEE come from the germline V gene (reference sequence). V was cut by 4 bases and J by 0 bases, with 5 bases left in between. The CDR3 covers 13 residues. The CDR3 region is CASSLDSNQPQHF. DNA for the CDR3: TGTGCCAGCAGCCTAGATAGCAATCAGCCCCAGCATTTT.

The chain uses TRBV27 and TRBJ1-2, with D perhaps matching TRBD1 (6 bases). V was pared by 6 bases and J by 2 bases, with 7 bases between. This CDR3 has 12 amino acids. Germline CDR1 reads MNHEY; CDR2 reads SMNVEV (reference sequence). The CDR3 loop is CASSQGNYGYTF. The CDR3 DNA follows: TGTGCCAGCAGCCAGGGGAACTATGGCTACACCTTC.

The chain combines TRBV7-6 with TRBJ2-5, with 11 nucleotides matching TRBD1. This CDR3 is built from 14 residues. Germline V gives CDR1 SGHVS, CDR2 FNYEAQ. J lost 5 bases, V lost 6 bases, and 5 bases had no gene match. The CDR3 sequence: CASSPGTGGETQYF. CDR3 DNA sequence: TGTGCCAGCAGTCCCGGGACAGGGGGTGAGACCCAGTACTTC.

The chain combines TRBV5-1 with TRBJ2-1, with 8 positions matching TRBD1. Germline-derived CDR1 and CDR2 are SGHRS and YFSETQ. The V and J ends lost 6 bases and 2 bases, in that order; junction bases with no gene match: 10. The CDR3 contains 16 residues. The CDR3: CASNGPGGIAYNEQFF. DNA of the CDR3: TGCGCCAGCAATGGCCCAGGGGGCATAGCCTACAATGAGCAGTTCTTC.

The gene calls are TRBV19 and TRBJ1-2, with a weak D call TRBD1 (5 bases). Per germline, CDR1 LNHDA and CDR2 SQIVND (reference sequence). With 4 bases removed from V and 2 bases from J, the gap between germline ends came to 20 bases. The CDR3 is 17 residues long. This chain's CDR3 is CASSTTETAYSNYGYTF. CDR3 DNA: TGTGCCAGTAGTACGACCGAGACAGCGTACTCAAACTATGGCTACACCTTC.

This rearrangement joins TRBV27 to TRBJ2-1, with D perhaps matching TRBD1 (6 bases). The CDR3 contains 12 residues. Between the trimmed V and J ends, which lost 6 bases and 6 bases, there was a span of 9 bases. Germline loops: CDR1 MNHEY, CDR2 SMNVEV (reference sequence). The CDR3 DNA reads TGTGCCAGCAGGAGGACAGTCAATGAGCAGTTCTTC. Translated: CASRRTVNEQFF.

In its sample, this clone was seen a few times. The chain recombines TRBV6-1 with TRBJ2-7, with D possibly being TRBD2 (6 bases). V was shortened by 7 bases and J by 3 bases, with 16 bases between the two germline ends. The CDR3 has 14 residues. CDR1 MNHNS and CDR2 SASEGT come from the germline V gene. DNA of the CDR3: TGTGCCAGCATGACTAGGACAACCCGCTACGAGCAGTACTTC. Translated, it gives CASMTRTTRYEQYF.

The V and J genes are TRBV18 and TRBJ2-7; TRBD1 agrees at 11 bases. The J segment lost 5 bases and the V segment lost 5 bases, leaving 5 bases of the junction unmatched. The CDR3 is 14 residues long. Per the germline V gene, CDR1 is KGHSH and CDR2 is LQKENI. CDR3 loop: CASSGQGAWDEQYF. For the CDR3, the DNA is TGTGCCAGCTCAGGACAGGGGGCTTGGGACGAGCAGTACTTC.

This chain uses TRBV9 with TRBJ2-1; 9 nucleotides agree with TRBD1. The CDR3 runs to 19 residues. J lost 1 base, V lost 3 bases, and 14 bases had no gene match. Germline CDR1 reads SGDLS; CDR2 reads YYNGEE. Written as DNA, the CDR3 is TGTGCCAGCAGCGGCATCCGACAGGGGGTGGGCTTGTCCTACAATGAGCAGTTCTTC. This encodes CASSGIRQGVGLSYNEQFF.

V usage is TRBV2 and J usage is TRBJ2-1; D is uncertain. Germline assignment: CDR1 SNHLY and CDR2 FYNNEI. Between the trimmed V and J ends, which lost 8 bases and 4 bases, there was a span of 12 bases. The CDR3 has 13 amino acids. CDR3 in DNA: TGTGCCAGCCAACAGCAACCATACAATGAGCAGTTCTTC. Translation gives CASQQQPYNEQFF.

This clone was seen a single time. Other DNA sequences within the sample encode an identical CDR3. The rearrangement uses TRBV4-1 and TRBJ2-7; the match to TRBD1 covers 10 bases. The trim removed 4 bases at V and 1 base at J, leaving 1 base unmatched. Per germline, CDR1 MGHRA and CDR2 YSYEKL. The CDR3 is made up of 14 amino acids. CDR3 sequence: CASSRDRGSYEQYF. The CDR3 DNA sequence: TGCGCCAGCAGCCGGGACAGGGGTTCCTACGAGCAGTACTTC.

The J gene is TRBJ1-6, the V gene TRBV28, with unresolved D. The V end was cut by 2 bases, the J end by 7 bases, with 9 bases between. This CDR3 is 14 amino acids long. From germline, CDR1 is MDHEN and CDR2 SYDVKM. The chain's CDR3 is CASSLVPQNSPLHF. The CDR3 DNA is TGTGCCAGCAGTTTAGTACCCCAGAATTCACCCCTCCACTTT.

J is TRBJ2-7 and V is TRBV6-5, with 10 bases aligning to TRBD1. Germline trimming cut 7 bases from V and 0 bases from J; bases unmatched to any gene: 3. This CDR3 has 14 amino acids. From germline, CDR1 is MNHEY and CDR2 SVGAGI. For the CDR3, the DNA is TGTGCCAGCAAGACAGGGGGCACCTCCTACGAGCAGTACTTC. It is translated as CASKTGGTSYEQYF.